Below, 18 T cell receptor beta chains from the same sample are listed, as sequenced in a study of blood T cell repertoires in COVID-19. Only in-frame clones appear in the TCRdb table, and some are missing; sequencing was by immunoSEQ multiplex PCR. The sample holds 270,000 or so clones, approximately 91% seen once. What was sequenced was peripheral blood. The source of these receptors is a woman aged 40 to 49 who had recovered from COVID-19.

This chain joins TRBV5-8 and TRBJ2-7; no clear D. CDR3 size: 11 residues. From germline, CDR1 is SGHTS and CDR2 YDEGEE. Between the trimmed V and J ends, which lost 4 bases and 6 bases, there was a span of 8 bases. CDR3 sequence: CASSPPGEQYF. The DNA of the CDR3 is TGTGCCAGCAGCCCTCCAGGCGAGCAGTACTTC. Complete variable domain (other parts from reference TRBV5-8 and TRBJ2-7): EAGVTQSPTHLIKTRGQQATLRCSPISGHTSVYWYQQALGLGLQFLLWYDEGEERNRGNFPPRFSGRQFPNYSSELNVNALELEDSALYLCASSPPGEQYFGPGTRLTVT.

V is TRBV5-1 and J is TRBJ1-6; TRBD1 might be the D (5 bases). The CDR3 runs 17 residues. Germline values: CDR1 SGHRS, CDR2 YFSETQ. The V end was cut by 4 bases, the J end by 1 base, with 15 bases between. The CDR3 loop is CASSGGVPGSYNSPLHF. As DNA, the CDR3 is TGCGCCAGCAGCGGGGGGGTTCCGGGATCCTATAATTCACCCCTCCACTTT.

The rearrangement joins TRBV4-2 to TRBJ2-7, with D tentatively TRBD2 (6 bases). The CDR3 consists of 15 residues. V gave up 1 base and J gave up 6 bases, with 16 bases separating them. CDR1 and CDR2 from the germline V gene are LGHNA and YNFKEQ. The CDR3 DNA is TGTGCCAGCAGCCAAGCCGGAGGGCCTCTCTTCGAGCAGTACTTC. Protein: CASSQAGGPLFEQYF.

V gene TRBV24-1 combines with J gene TRBJ2-5, with a weak D call TRBD2 (6 bases). Trimming removed 5 bases at V and 3 bases at J, with 15 bases between. Germline CDR1 KGHDR, CDR2 SFDVKD. This CDR3 contains 15 residues. The CDR3 coding sequence is TGTGCCACCAGTGTCGGGACTCCGACAAAAGAGACCCAGTACTTC. Amino acid sequence: CATSVGTPTKETQYF.

V and J are TRBV5-1 and TRBJ1-2; the match to TRBD1 covers 8 bases. CDR1 and CDR2 (germline): SGHRS, YFSETQ. V was clipped by 0 bases and J by 8 bases; unmatched bases: 6. The CDR3 sequence is 14 residues long. CDR3 nucleotide sequence: TGCGCCAGCAGCTTGGCACAGGGGGAAACCGGCTACACCTTC. This encodes CASSLAQGETGYTF.

This clone is a singleton in its sample. This chain connects TRBV5-8 to TRBJ1-2; 9 nucleotides match TRBD1. The CDR3 loop spans 16 amino acids. Germline V gene data show CDR1 as SGHTS and CDR2 as YDEGEE. V shed 4 bases and J 2 bases; nucleotides not matched to a gene: 9. The CDR3 bases are TGTGCCAGCAGCCTGTACCCGGGACAGGGAAACTATGGCTACACCTTC. Translated, it gives CASSLYPGQGNYGYTF.

The chain employs TRBV28 and TRBJ2-5, with D maybe TRBD1 (6 bases). CDR1 is MDHEN, CDR2 SYDVKM, per germline. The ends were cut back, 7 bases at V and 3 bases at J, with 15 bases in the middle. The CDR3 totals 14 residues. The CDR3, as DNA: TGTGCCAGCAACCGGGACAACCTAAAAGAGACCCAGTACTTC. The encoded protein is CASNRDNLKETQYF.

CDR3 in DNA: TGTGCCAGCAGCTTAGAAAATCCTGGGACAGGGTGGTTAGACGAGCAGTACTTC. The encoded protein is CASSLENPGTGWLDEQYF. The V and J genes are TRBV7-6 and TRBJ2-7; 9 bases match TRBD1. The CDR3 consists of 18 residues. CDR1 is SGHVS and CDR2 is FNYEAQ in the germline V gene. V shed 1 base and J 5 bases; nucleotides not matched to a gene: 15.

This clone was seen once. The chain has TRBV30 and TRBJ2-7; D not certain. Germline lookup yields CDR1 GTSNPN and CDR2 SVGIG (reference sequence). The ends were cut back, 2 bases at V and 1 base at J, with 12 bases in the middle. The CDR3 is 14 residues long. Written as DNA, the CDR3 is TGTGCCTGGAGTCACAATACAGTTTCCTACGAGCAGTACTTC. Amino acids: CAWSHNTVSYEQYF.

The chain is built from TRBV4-1 and TRBJ2-1, with a weak D call TRBD2 (6 bases). With 4 bases removed from V and 0 bases from J, the gap between germline ends came to 13 bases. This CDR3 is built from 16 residues. From germline, CDR1 is MGHRA and CDR2 YSYEKL. DNA for the CDR3: TGCGCCAGCAGCCCGAGCTACGGGAGCTCCTACAATGAGCAGTTCTTC. This gives the protein CASSPSYGSSYNEQFF.

The chain uses TRBV7-9 and TRBJ2-7; 9 nucleotides match TRBD1. Germline lookup yields CDR1 SEHNR and CDR2 FQNEAQ (reference sequence). The trim removed 1 base at V and 5 bases at J, leaving 6 bases unmatched. The CDR3 spans 15 residues. The CDR3: CASSLGGQGNHEQYF. DNA of the CDR3: TGTGCCAGCAGCTTAGGAGGACAGGGGAACCACGAGCAGTACTTC. Based on the CDR3 plus reference TRBV7-9 and TRBJ2-7, the full variable domain is DTGVSQNPRHKITKRGQNVTFRCDPISEHNRLYWYRQTLGQGPEFLTYFQNEAQLEKSRLLSDRFSAERPKGSFSTLEIQRTEQGDSAMYLCASSLGGQGNHEQYFGPGTRLTVT.

The gene calls are TRBV5-1 and TRBJ1-1; possible D gene TRBD1, 5 bases. Germline loops: CDR1 SGHRS, CDR2 YFSETQ. Trimming removed 5 bases from V and 5 bases from J, with 13 bases in between. The CDR3 is 13 amino acids. CDR3 in amino acids: CASSQTQGTEAFF. CDR3 in DNA: TGCGCCAGCAGTCAAACTCAGGGTACTGAAGCTTTCTTT.

The chain couples TRBV6-6 to TRBJ2-1, with 7 bases aligning to TRBD2. Germline loops: CDR1 MNHNY, CDR2 SVGAGI (reference sequence). Losses at the gene ends were 6 bases for V and 9 bases for J; bases not matched to a gene: 14. CDR3 length: 15 residues. CDR3 DNA sequence: TGTGCCAGCAGCACCGGGACTACCCTCGGGGTTGAGCAGTTCTTC. Encoded protein: CASSTGTTLGVEQFF.

This clone has a handful of counts. The chain carries TRBV7-2 and TRBJ1-1, with D maybe TRBD1 (6 bases). V was clipped by 4 bases and J by 6 bases, with 12 bases between them. There are 13 residues in the CDR3. Looked up from germline, CDR1 is SGHTA and CDR2 is FQGNSA. DNA of the CDR3: TGTGCCAGCAGCTACAGGGAGATGGCTGAAGCTTTCTTT. Translated: CASSYREMAEAFF.

This rearrangement joins TRBV2 to TRBJ2-5; 12 bases match TRBD2. The CDR3 length is 14 residues. The V gene end was trimmed by 6 bases and the J gene end by 4 bases; junction bases not matched to a gene: 3. Germline loops: CDR1 SNHLY, CDR2 FYNNEI. The CDR3 nucleotides are TGTGCCAGCAGGGCTAGCGGGGGGGGAGAGACCCAGTACTTC. This codes for CASRASGGGETQYF.

J is TRBJ2-1 and V is TRBV7-3; TRBD1 might be the D (5 bases). CDR3 length: 14 residues. Trimming left V 0 bases short and J 8 bases short, with 11 bases between. CDR1 is SGHTA and CDR2 is FQGTGA in the germline V gene. The CDR3 protein is CASSLTSRGDEQFF. CDR3 sequence (DNA): TGTGCCAGCAGCTTAACGTCTAGGGGCGATGAGCAGTTCTTC.

This chain uses TRBV4-1 with TRBJ2-7, with 14 bases matching TRBD2. With V trimmed by 4 bases and J by 6 bases, 8 bases remained unmatched. This CDR3 region has 16 residues. Per the germline V gene, CDR1 is MGHRA and CDR2 is YSYEKL. CDR3 coding DNA: TGCGCCAGCAGCCTGAGGACTAGCGGGAGGTTCGGCGAGCAGTACTTC. Translated: CASSLRTSGRFGEQYF.

V usage is TRBV6-5 and J usage is TRBJ2-2; 8 bases map to TRBD1. Germline V gives CDR1 MNHEY, CDR2 SVGAGI. V lost 6 bases, J lost 6 bases, and 9 bases stayed unmatched. The CDR3 totals 15 residues. In nucleotides, the CDR3 is TGTGCCAGCAGACCGGGACAGGACGGCTCCGGGGAGCTGTTTTTT. It codes for CASRPGQDGSGELFF.